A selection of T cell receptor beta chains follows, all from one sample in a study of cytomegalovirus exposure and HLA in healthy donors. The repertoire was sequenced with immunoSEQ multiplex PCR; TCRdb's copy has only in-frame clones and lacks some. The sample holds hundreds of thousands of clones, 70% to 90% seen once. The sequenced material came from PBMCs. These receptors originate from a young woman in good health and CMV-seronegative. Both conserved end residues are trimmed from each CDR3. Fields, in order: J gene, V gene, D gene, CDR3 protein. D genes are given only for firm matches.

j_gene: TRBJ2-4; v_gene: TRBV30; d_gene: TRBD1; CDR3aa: ASDRGSKNIQY
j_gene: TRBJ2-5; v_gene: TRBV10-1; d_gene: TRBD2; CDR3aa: ASSQRFAGEQY
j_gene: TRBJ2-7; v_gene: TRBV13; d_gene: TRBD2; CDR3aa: ASSSGRGNEQY
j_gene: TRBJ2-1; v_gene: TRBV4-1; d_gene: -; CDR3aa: ASSQGVTQVGQF
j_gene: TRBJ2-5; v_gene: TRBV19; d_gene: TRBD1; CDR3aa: ASSIGTGGLETQY
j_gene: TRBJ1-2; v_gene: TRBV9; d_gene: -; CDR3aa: ASSAQAGNGYT
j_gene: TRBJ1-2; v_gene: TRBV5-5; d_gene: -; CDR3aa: ASSLVAVGNYGYT
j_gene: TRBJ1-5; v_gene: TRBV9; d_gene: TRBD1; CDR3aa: ASSVTQGPNQPQH
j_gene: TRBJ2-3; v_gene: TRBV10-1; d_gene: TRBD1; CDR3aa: ASSGQGGVYTQY
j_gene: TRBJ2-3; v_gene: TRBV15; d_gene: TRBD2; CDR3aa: ATSRDGSGGSTDTQY
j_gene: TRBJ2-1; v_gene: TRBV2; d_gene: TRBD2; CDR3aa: ASNGGISYNEQF
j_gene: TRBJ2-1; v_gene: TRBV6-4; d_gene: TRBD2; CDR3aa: ASRMDSGVSDEQF
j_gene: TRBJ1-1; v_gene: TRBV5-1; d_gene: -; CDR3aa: ASSLGQMNTEAF
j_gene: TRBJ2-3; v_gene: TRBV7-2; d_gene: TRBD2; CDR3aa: ASSLGTSGGAGGTQY
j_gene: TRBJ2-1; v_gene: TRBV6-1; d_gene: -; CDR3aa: ASTPSTENNEQF
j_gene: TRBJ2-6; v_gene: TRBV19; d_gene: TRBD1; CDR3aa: ASSITGGHLSGANVLT
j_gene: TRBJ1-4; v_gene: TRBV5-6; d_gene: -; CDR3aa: ASSFSPSNEKLF
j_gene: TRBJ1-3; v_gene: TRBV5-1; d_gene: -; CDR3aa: ASSLGSSSSGNTIY
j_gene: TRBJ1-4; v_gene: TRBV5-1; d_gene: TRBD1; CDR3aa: ASSFTGEVGEKLF
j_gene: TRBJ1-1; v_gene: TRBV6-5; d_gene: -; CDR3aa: ASSYSEAWRNAEAF
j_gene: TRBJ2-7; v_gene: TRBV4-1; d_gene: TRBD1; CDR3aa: ASSQDSQGMYEQY
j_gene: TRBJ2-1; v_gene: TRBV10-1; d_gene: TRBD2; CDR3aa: ASSESGFGLAGVNEQF
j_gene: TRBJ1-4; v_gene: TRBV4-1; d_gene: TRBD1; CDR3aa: ASSQTGQGNEKLF
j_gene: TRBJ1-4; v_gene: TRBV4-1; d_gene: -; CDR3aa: ASSPSGLNEKLF
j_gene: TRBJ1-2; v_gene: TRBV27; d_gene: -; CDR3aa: ASSLMKGGGGYT
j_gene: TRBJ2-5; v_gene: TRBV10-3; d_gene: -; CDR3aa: AISQDHETQY
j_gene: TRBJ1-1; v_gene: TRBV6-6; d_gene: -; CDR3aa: ASSPAMNTEAF
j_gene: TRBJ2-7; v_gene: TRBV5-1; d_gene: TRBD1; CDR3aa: ASSFTGGVTYEQY
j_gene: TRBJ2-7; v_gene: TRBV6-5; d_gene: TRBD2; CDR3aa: ASSSAPGLAVYEQY